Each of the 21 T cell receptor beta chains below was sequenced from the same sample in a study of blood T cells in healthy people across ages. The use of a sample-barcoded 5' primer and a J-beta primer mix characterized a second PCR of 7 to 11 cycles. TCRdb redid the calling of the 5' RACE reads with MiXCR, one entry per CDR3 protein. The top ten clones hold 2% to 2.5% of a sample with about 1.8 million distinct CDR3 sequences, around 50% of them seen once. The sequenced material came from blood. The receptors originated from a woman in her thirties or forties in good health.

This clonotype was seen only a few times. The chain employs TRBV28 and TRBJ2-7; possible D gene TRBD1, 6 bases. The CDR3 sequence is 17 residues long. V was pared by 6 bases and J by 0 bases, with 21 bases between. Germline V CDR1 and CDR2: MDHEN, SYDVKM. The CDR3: CASRPRRDRPLSYEQYF. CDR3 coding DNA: TGTGCCAGCAGACCCCGGCGCGACAGGCCCCTCTCCTACGAGCAGTACTTC.

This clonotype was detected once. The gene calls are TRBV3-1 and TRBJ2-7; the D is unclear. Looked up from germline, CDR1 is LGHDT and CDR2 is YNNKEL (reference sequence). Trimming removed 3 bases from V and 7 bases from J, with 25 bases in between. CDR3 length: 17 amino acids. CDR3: CASSQIFHASLEMEQYF. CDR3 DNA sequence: TGTGCCAGCAGCCAGATCTTCCATGCCTCCCTTGAGATGGAGCAGTACTTC.

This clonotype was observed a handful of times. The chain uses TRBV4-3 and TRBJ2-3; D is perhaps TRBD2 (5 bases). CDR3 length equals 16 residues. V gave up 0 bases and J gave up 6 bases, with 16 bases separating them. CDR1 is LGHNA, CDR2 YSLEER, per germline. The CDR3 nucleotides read TGCGCCAGCAGCCAAGATGCAAACGGTCCGGGGGATACGCAGTATTTT. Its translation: CASSQDANGPGDTQYF.

This chain's CDR3 is CAIGIGIRETQYF. The DNA for the CDR3 is TGTGCCATCGGAATCGGGATTCGGGAGACCCAGTACTTC. This chain uses TRBV10-3 with TRBJ2-5; D might be TRBD2 (5 bases). Trimming cost V 8 bases and J 5 bases, with 15 bases left between them. Looked up from germline, CDR1 is ENHRY and CDR2 is SYGVKD. The CDR3 consists of 13 residues.

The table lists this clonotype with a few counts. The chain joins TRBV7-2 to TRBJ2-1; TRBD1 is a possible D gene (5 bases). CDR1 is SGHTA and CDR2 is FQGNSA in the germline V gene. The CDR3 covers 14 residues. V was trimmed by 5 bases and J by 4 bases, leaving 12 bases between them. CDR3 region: CASSPPRVYNEQFF. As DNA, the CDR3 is TGTGCCAGCAGCCCGCCCAGGGTGTACAATGAGCAGTTCTTC.

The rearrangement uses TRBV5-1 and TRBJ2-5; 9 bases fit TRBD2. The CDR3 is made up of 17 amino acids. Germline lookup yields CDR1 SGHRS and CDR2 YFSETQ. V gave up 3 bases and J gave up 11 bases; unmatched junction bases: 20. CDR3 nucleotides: TGCGCCAGCAGCTCCAATAGCGGGGGCGTCCGGGGTGGTGAGCAGTACTTC. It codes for CASSSNSGGVRGGEQYF.

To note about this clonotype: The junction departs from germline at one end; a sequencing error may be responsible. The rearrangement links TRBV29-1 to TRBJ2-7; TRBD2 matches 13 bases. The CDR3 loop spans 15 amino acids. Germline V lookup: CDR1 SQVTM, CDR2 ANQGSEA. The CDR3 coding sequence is TGCAGCGTAGAAGGGACTAGCGGGGACTACAATGAGCAGTACTTC. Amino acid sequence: CSVEGTSGDYNEQYF.

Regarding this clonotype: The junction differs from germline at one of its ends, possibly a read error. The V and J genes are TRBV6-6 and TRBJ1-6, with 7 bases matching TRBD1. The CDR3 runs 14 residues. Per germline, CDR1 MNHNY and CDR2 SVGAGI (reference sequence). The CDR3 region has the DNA TGTGTCAGCAAGTTGTCAGGGGGTAATTCACCCCTCCACTTT. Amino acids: CVSKLSGGNSPLHF.

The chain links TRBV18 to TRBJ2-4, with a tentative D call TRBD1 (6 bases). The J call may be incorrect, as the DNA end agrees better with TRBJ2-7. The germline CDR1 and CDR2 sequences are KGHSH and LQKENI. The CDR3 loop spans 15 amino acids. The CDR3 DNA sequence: TGTGCCAGCTCACCGTTAAGGACAGTCGTCGACGAGCAGTACTTC. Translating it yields CASSPLRTVVDEQYF.

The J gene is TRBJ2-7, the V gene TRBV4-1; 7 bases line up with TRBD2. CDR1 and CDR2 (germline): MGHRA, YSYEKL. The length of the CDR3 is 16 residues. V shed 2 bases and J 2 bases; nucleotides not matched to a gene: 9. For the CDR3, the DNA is TGCGCCAGCAGCCAACAAGGACTAGGTGGGGCCTACGAGCAGTACTTC. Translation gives CASSQQGLGGAYEQYF.

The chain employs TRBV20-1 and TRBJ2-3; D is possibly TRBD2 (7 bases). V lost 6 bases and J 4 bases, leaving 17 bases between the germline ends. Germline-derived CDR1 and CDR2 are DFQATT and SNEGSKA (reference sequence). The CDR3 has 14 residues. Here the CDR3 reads CSARRGGPSDTQYF. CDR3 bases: TGCAGTGCCCGGAGGGGGGGGCCTTCAGATACGCAGTATTTT.

The CDR3 region has the DNA TGTGCCAGCAGCTGGTGGCAGGAGAACACTGAAGCTTTCTTT. Residues: CASSWWQENTEAFF. The J gene is TRBJ1-1, the V gene TRBV11-2; D uncertain. V dropped 4 bases and J dropped 1 base, with 10 bases sitting between them. Per the germline V gene, CDR1 is SGHAT and CDR2 is FQNNGV. The CDR3 totals 14 residues.

CDR3 sequence reads: CASSLGRQLGDTQYF. The CDR3 bases are TGTGCCAGCAGCTTAGGGAGGCAATTGGGAGATACGCAGTATTTT. J is TRBJ2-3 and V is TRBV7-9; D is possibly TRBD2 (5 bases). V lost 1 base and J 5 bases, leaving 13 bases between the germline ends. The CDR3 sequence is 15 residues long. Germline CDR1 reads SEHNR; CDR2 reads FQNEAQ (reference sequence).

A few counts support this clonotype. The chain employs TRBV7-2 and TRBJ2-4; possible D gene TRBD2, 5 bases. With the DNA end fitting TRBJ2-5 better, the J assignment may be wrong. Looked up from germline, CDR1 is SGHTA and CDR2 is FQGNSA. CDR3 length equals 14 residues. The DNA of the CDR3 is TGTGCCAGCCAAGAGGGAAGGGTTAAGGAGACCCAGTACTTC. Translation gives CASQEGRVKETQYF.

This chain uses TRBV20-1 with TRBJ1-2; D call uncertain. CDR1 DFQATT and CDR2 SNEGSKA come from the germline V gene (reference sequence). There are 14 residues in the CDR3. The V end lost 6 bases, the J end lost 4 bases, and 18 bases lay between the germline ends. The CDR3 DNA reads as TGCAGTGCCCAAGTGAGCCAAAGCGTCTATGGCTACACCTTC. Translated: CSAQVSQSVYGYTF.

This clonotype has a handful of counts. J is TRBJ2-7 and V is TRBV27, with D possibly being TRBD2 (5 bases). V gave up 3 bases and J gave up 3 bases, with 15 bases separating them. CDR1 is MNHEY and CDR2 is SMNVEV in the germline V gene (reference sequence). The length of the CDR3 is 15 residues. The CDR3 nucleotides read TGTGCCAGCAGTTTGGCTCCCCGGGGTGACTACGAGCAGTACTTC. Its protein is CASSLAPRGDYEQYF.

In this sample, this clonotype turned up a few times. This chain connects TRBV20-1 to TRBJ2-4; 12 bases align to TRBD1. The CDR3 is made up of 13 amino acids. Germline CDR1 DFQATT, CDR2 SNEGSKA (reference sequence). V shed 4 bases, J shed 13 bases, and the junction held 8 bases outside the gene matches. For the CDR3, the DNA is TGCAGTGCTAACACCGGGACAGGGGGCAGGCAGTACTTC. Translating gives CSANTGTGGRQYF.

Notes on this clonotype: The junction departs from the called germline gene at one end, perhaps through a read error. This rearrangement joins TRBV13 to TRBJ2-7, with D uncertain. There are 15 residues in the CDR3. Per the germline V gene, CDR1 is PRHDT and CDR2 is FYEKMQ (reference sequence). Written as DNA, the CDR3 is TGTGCCAGCACCACACGAGGCGCCGCCTCCTACGTGCAGTACTTC. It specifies CASTTRGAASYVQYF.

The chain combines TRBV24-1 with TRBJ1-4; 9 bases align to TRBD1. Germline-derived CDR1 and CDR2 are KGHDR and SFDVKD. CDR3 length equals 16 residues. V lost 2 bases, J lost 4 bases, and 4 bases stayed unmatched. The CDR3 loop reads CATSDSTGGHNEKLFF. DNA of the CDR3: TGTGCCACCAGTGATTCTACAGGGGGCCATAATGAAAAACTGTTTTTT.

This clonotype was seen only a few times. The CDR3 spells CASSSSGGLSNSPLHF. CDR3 bases: TGTGCCAGCAGCTCCTCGGGGGGGTTGAGTAATTCACCCCTCCACTTT. The rearrangement links TRBV5-5 to TRBJ1-6; maybe TRBD1 (5 bases). The V end was cut by 3 bases, the J end by 6 bases, with 16 bases between. The CDR3 contains 16 residues. The germline V gene encodes CDR1 SGHKS and CDR2 YYEKEE (reference sequence).

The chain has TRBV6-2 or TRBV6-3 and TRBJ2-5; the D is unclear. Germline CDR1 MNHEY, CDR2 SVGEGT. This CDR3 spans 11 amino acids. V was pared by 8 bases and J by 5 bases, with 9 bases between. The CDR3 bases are TGTGCCAGCGGAACGATGGAGACCCAGTACTTC. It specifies CASGTMETQYF.